The rows below give T cell receptor beta chains drawn from one sample of a study of T cells in Graves' hyperthyroidism and ophthalmopathy. MiXCR, applied by TCRdb to the multiplex PCR reads, yields one record per CDR3 protein. The table includes a few hundred thousand distinct CDR3 sequences, 15% to 20% detected once. The sequencing sample was made of blood. These receptor sequences come from a woman in her forties or fifties with Graves' hyperthyroidism. The CDR3 runs from the conserved cysteine through the conserved F or W. Each record gives: J gene, V gene, clone size, D gene, CDR3 protein, CDR3 DNA. D genes are given only for firm matches. Rows may omit the clone size; those that give it use once, few, many or a size class.

TRBJ2-3	TRBV7-8	-	TRBD2	CASSPGRGADTQYF	TGTGCCAGCAGCCCCGGGAGGGGAGCAGATACGCAGTATTTT
TRBJ2-2	TRBV4-1	once	-	CASSQGWGASTGELFF	TGCGCCAGCAGCCAAGGTTGGGGGGCTAGTACCGGGGAGCTGTTTTTT
TRBJ2-2	TRBV27	-	TRBD2	CASRGLAGDITGELFF	TGTGCCAGCAGAGGACTAGCGGGAGATATCACCGGGGAGCTGTTTTTT
TRBJ1-1	TRBV30	many	-	CAWSRHLNTEAFF	TGTGCCTGGAGCCGACACCTAAACACTGAAGCTTTCTTT
TRBJ1-3	TRBV11-2	many	-	CASSLSQGGNTIYF	TGTGCCAGCAGCTTATCCCAGGGGGGAAACACCATATATTTT
TRBJ1-3	TRBV30	many	-	CAWSTGGRNTIYF	TGTGCCTGGAGTACGGGAGGTCGAAACACCATATATTTT
TRBJ1-2	TRBV30	many	-	CAWIPYAGADGYTF	TGTGCCTGGATCCCTTATGCCGGGGCGGATGGCTACACCTTC
TRBJ2-3	TRBV11-2	many	TRBD1	CASSLSLRTGGRDTQYF	TGTGCCAGCAGCTTATCCCTGCGGACAGGGGGCCGAGATACGCAGTATTTT
TRBJ1-1	TRBV12-3/TRBV12-4	many	-	CASSNPAGGSPTEAFF	TGTGCCAGCAGCAACCCAGCGGGGGGCAGCCCCACTGAAGCTTTCTTT
TRBJ2-1	TRBV7-9	-	-	CASSSGLQVVEQFF	TGTGCCAGCAGCTCAGGACTACAGGTAGTAGAGCAGTTCTTC
TRBJ2-1	TRBV3-1	few	TRBD2	CASSQGVRSGRPNEQFF	TGTGCCAGCAGCCAAGGGGTCCGGAGCGGGAGGCCCAATGAGCAGTTCTTC
TRBJ2-5	TRBV5-1	few	-	CASSEGPTGETQYF	TGCGCCAGCAGCGAGGGTCCTACCGGGGAGACCCAGTACTTC
TRBJ2-3	TRBV7-2	few	-	CASSQAASTQYF	TGTGCCAGCAGCCAAGCTGCGAGTACGCAGTATTTT
TRBJ2-2	TRBV18	many	-	CASSRNAGSNTGELFF	TGTGCCAGCTCACGGAACGCAGGGTCGAACACCGGGGAGCTGTTTTTT
TRBJ1-1	TRBV7-3	few	-	CASSLRRDTEAFF	TGTGCCAGCAGCTTACGCAGAGACACTGAAGCTTTCTTT
TRBJ2-2	TRBV28	few	TRBD2	CASSSRGGPDTGELFF	TGTGCCAGCAGTTCACGGGGGGGGCCCGACACCGGGGAGCTGTTTTTT
TRBJ2-5	TRBV7-9	many	-	CASSQDTTRGETQYF	TGTGCCAGCAGCCAGGACACCACCAGGGGAGAGACCCAGTACTTC
TRBJ1-5	TRBV10-3	many	TRBD1	CAISRTGNVDQPQHF	TGTGCCATCTCTAGGACAGGGAATGTGGATCAGCCCCAGCATTTT
TRBJ2-1	TRBV5-4	-	TRBD2	CASSLTSVYNEQFF	TGTGCCAGCAGCTTGACTAGCGTGTACAATGAGCAGTTCTTC
TRBJ1-1	TRBV5-6	-	TRBD1	CASSPRTGGTTEAFF	TGTGCCAGCAGCCCCCGGACAGGGGGAACCACTGAAGCTTTCTTT